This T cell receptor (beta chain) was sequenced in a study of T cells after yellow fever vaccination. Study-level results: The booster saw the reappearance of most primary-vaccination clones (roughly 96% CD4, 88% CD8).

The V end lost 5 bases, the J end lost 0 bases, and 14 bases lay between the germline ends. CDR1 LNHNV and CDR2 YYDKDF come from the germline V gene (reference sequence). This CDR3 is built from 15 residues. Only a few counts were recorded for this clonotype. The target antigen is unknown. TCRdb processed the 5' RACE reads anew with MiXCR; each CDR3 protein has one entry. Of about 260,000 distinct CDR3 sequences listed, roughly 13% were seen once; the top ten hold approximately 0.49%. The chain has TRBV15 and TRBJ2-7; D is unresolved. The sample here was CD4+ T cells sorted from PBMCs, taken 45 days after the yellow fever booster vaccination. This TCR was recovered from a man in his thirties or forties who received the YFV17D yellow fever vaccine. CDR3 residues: CATSEDGVSSYEQYF. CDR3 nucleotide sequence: TGTGCCACCAGCGAGGACGGCGTAAGCTCCTACGAGCAGTACTTC.